The clone carrying this TCR beta chain was counted a single time. The antigen is unknown. V shed 2 bases and J shed 3 bases, with 14 bases lying between them. The CDR3 runs 15 residues. The germline gives CDR1 SSHAT, CDR2 FNYEAQ (reference sequence). Assay: immunoSEQ multiplex PCR; the TCRdb copy retains only in-frame clones and omits some. Seen here are approximately 1,500,000 clones, 96% observed once, and the top ten hold 0.95% to 1.5%. These data are taken from a study of shared clonotypes between healthy human individuals. The overall study: Samples came from two female and a few male donors aged 18 to 49. Findings of the study overall: It was only blood that was sampled, and tissue repertoires likely differ.

Sequencing was carried out using naive CD4+ T cells sorted from blood. Subset reported: CD45RA+ positively selected. This clonotype was sampled from a man under 40 in good health. The rearrangement joins TRBV7-7 to TRBJ2-7, with unresolved D. The DNA for the CDR3 is TGTGCCAGCAGCTTATCTTACGGACGGTACTACGAGCAGTACTTC. Its protein is CASSLSYGRYYEQYF. Based on the CDR3 plus reference TRBV7-7 and TRBJ2-7, the full variable domain is GAGVSQSPRYKVTKRGQDVTLRCDPISSHATLYWYQQALGQGPEFLTYFNYEAQPDKSGLPSDRFSAERPEGSISTLTIQRTEQRDSAMYRCASSLSYGRYYEQYFGPGTRLTVT.